The following is a TCR beta chain sequence with its context. Its matching antigen is unknown. RNA transcripts served as the template for amplifying TCR beta CDR3 regions. HTBI primers were used for first-round RT-PCR of the TCR CDR3. TCRdb reanalysed the multiplex PCR reads using MiXCR and keeps one entry per CDR3 protein. In the table there are 340,000 or so distinct CDR3 sequences, over 20% of which are singletons. This entry comes from a study of T cells in Graves' hyperthyroidism and ophthalmopathy. Study summary: Peripheral blood sampling occurred at initial diagnosis, before any treatment. Regarding the study as a whole: In the blood, most expanded thyroid clonotypes above 0.001 appeared as well.

Among the patients, aged 18 to 65, hyperthyroidism was newly diagnosed and had lasted under 2 months. Every diagnosis used clinical symptoms, serum thyroxine and TRAb, thyroid ultrasound and orbital computed tomography. The CDR3 runs to 17 residues. Germline trimming cut 9 bases from V and 1 base from J; bases unmatched to any gene: 12. Germline CDR1 and CDR2: LNHDA and SQIVND (reference sequence). This receptor was identified in a woman in her forties or fifties with Graves' hyperthyroidism. The sample was blood. This sequence joins TRBV19 and TRBJ2-1; 10 nucleotides align to TRBD2. The CDR3: CASKTERGGESYNEQFF. The CDR3 region has the DNA TGTGCCAGCAAAACCGAGCGGGGGGGAGAGTCCTACAATGAGCAGTTCTTC.